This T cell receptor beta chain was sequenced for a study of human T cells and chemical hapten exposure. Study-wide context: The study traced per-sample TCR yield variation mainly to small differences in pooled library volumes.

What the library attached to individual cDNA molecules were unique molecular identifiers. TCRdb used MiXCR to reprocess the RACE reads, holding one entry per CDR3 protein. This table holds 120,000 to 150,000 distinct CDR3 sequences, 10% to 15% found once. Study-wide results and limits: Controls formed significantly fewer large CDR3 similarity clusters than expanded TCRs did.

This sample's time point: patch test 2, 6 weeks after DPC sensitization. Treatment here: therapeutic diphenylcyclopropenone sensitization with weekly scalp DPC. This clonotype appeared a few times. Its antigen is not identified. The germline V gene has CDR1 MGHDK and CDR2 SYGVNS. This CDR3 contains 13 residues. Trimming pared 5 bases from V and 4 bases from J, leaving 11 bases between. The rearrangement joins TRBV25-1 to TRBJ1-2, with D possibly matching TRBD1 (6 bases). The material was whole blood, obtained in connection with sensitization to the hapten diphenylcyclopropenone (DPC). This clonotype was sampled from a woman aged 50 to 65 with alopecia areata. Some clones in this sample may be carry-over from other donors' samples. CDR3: CASSPGEVYGYTF. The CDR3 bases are TGTGCCAGCAGTCCAGGGGAGGTCTATGGCTACACCTTC.